The entry that follows covers one T cell receptor beta chain sequence. Its specificity is not known. The entry originates in a study of cytomegalovirus exposure and HLA in healthy donors. There are 14 residues in the CDR3. Germline V lookup: CDR1 SGHRS, CDR2 YFSETQ. The V end was cut by 1 base, the J end by 0 bases, with 8 bases between. With 60 Vbeta and 13 Jbeta primers, the PCR was carried out. Profiling relied on immunoSEQ multiplex PCR, and the TCRdb table lists in-frame clones only, not all of them. The sample holds around 100,000 clones, roughly 66% seen once. Study-level results: Within the data, a cluster of highly shared sequence variants was likely a sequencing artifact. A later analysis reportedly identified an Asian-associated ancestry cluster as carrying fewer N-insertions than the 666-donor mean. Other equally common chains were less clonally expanded than HLA-associated TCR beta chains, a later analysis showed.

This sequence originates from a woman aged 45 to 65 in good health and CMV-seronegative. The sample comprised PBMCs. This chain links TRBV5-1 with TRBJ2-7; D might be TRBD2 (6 bases). The CDR3 region has the DNA TGCGCCAGCAGCTTGAGGAGGGACTCCTACGAGCAGTACTTC. Translating it yields CASSLRRDSYEQYF.